This T cell receptor (beta chain) appears in the sequencing data of a study of beta chain features in type 1 diabetes. General observations from the study: The study notes PCR might favor shorter templates equally in patients and controls.

TCRB transcripts that were expressed got sequenced, as all of the isolated RNA had been reverse transcribed. Generated by immunoSEQ multiplex PCR, the TCRdb table keeps only in-frame clones and is missing some. The profile covers some 230,000 clones, with over 8.5% appearing a single time and approximately 0.035% taken by the ten largest. Every sorted population was more than 95% pure. The CDR3 length is 15 residues. Between the trimmed V and J ends, which lost 0 bases and 1 base, there was a span of 10 bases. The V gene's germline CDR1 is SGDLS and CDR2 YYNGEE. With respect to this clone: The antigen is not known.

Sequenced sample: naive CD4+ T cells from blood. The clonotype comes from a woman between 18 and 30 years old in good health. This sequence joins TRBV9 and TRBJ2-5; possibly TRBD2 for D (5 bases). CDR3 amino acids: CASSVGGLRQETQYF. The DNA of the CDR3 is TGTGCCAGCAGCGTAGGAGGGCTACGCCAAGAGACCCAGTACTTC.